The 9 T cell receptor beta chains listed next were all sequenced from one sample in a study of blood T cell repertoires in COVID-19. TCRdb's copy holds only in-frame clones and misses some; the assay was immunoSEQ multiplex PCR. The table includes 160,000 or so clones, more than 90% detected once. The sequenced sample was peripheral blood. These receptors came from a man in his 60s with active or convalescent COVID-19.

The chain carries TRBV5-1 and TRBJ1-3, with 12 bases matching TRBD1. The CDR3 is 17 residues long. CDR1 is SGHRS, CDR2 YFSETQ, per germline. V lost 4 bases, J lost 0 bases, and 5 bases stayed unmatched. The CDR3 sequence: CASSPGQGAGSGNTIYF. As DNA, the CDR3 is TGCGCCAGCAGCCCGGGACAGGGGGCCGGCTCTGGAAACACCATATATTTT.

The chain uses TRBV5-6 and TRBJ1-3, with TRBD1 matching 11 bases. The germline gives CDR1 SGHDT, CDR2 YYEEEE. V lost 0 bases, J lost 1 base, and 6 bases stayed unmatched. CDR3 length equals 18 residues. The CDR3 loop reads CASSLVQDRGQSGNTIYF. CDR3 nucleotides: TGTGCCAGCAGCTTGGTCCAGGACAGGGGGCAATCTGGAAACACCATATATTTT.

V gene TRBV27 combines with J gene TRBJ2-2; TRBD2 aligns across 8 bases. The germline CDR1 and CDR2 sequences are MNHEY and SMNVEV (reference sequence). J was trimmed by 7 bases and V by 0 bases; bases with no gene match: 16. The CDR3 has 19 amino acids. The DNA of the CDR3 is TGTGCCAGCAGTTTATCTTTGAGACTAGCGACAAAAGGGGGCGGGGAGCTGTTTTTT. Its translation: CASSLSLRLATKGGGELFF.

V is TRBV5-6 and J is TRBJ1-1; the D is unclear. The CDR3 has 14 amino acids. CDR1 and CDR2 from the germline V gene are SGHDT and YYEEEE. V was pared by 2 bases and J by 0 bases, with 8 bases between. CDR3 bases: TGTGCCAGCAGCTTAGGAGTCCTGAACACTGAAGCTTTCTTT. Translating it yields CASSLGVLNTEAFF.

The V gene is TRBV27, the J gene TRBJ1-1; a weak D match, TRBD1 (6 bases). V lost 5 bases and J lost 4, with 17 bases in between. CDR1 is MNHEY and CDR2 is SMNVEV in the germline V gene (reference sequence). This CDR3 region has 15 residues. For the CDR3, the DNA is TGTGCCAGCAGTCTAGTAGGTGGCAGGGGCACTGAAGCTTTCTTT. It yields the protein CASSLVGGRGTEAFF.

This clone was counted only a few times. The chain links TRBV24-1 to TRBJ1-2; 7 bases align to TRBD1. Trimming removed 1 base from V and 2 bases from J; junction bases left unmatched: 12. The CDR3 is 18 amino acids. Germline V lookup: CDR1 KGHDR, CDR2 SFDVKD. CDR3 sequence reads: CATSDFLRGRGPNYGYTF. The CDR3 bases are TGTGCCACCAGTGATTTCTTAAGGGGGCGCGGTCCCAACTATGGCTACACCTTC.

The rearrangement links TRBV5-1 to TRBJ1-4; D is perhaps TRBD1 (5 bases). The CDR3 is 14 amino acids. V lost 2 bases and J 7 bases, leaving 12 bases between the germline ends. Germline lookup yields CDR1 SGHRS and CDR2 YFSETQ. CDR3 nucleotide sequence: TGCGCCAGCAGCTTTCGGGGGGAGGGTGAAAAACTGTTTTTT. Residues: CASSFRGEGEKLFF. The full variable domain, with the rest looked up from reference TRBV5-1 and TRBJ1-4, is KAGVTQTPRYLIKTRGQQVTLSCSPISGHRSVSWYQQTPGQGLQFLFEYFSETQRNKGNFPGRFSGRQFSNSRSEMNVSTLELGDSALYLCASSFRGEGEKLFFGSGTQLSVL.

CDR3: CASSPLGQGYNSYEQYF. The DNA of the CDR3 is TGTGCCAGTAGTCCCCTAGGACAGGGGTATAACTCCTACGAGCAGTACTTC. The chain couples TRBV19 to TRBJ2-7, with 9 bases lining up with TRBD1. V dropped 5 bases and J dropped 0; count of bases not matched to a gene: 11. Germline loops: CDR1 LNHDA, CDR2 SQIVND (reference sequence). The CDR3 has 17 amino acids.

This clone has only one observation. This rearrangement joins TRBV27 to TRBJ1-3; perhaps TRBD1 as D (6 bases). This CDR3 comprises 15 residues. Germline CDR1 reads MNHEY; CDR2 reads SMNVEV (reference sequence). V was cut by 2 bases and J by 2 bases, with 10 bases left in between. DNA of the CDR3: TGTGCCAGCAGTTTAAAAAGGGGGACTGGAAACACCATATATTTT. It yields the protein CASSLKRGTGNTIYF.